The clone carrying this TCR beta chain was detected many times. The data were taken from a study of T cells in Graves' hyperthyroidism and ophthalmopathy. It was RNA transcripts that yielded the amplified TCR beta CDR3 regions. HTBI primers drove first-round RT-PCR of the TCR CDR3. TCRdb fed the multiplex PCR reads into MiXCR, producing one record per CDR3 protein. The data hold about 740,000 distinct CDR3 sequences, with approximately 14% observed a single time. V lost 1 base to trimming and J lost 0 bases, with 13 bases between them. The germline gives CDR1 DFQATT, CDR2 SNEGSKA (reference sequence). The CDR3 is 16 amino acids. Diagnostic decisions used clinical symptoms, serum thyroxine and TRAb, thyroid ultrasound and orbital computed tomography.

The V gene is TRBV20-1, the J gene TRBJ2-1, with D possibly being TRBD2 (5 bases). The origin of this receptor is a woman aged 18-29 years with Graves' hyperthyroidism. Sequenced: blood. CDR3 sequence: CSARGRHESSYNEQFF. In DNA form, the CDR3 reads TGCAGTGCTAGAGGGAGGCATGAAAGCTCCTACAATGAGCAGTTCTTC.